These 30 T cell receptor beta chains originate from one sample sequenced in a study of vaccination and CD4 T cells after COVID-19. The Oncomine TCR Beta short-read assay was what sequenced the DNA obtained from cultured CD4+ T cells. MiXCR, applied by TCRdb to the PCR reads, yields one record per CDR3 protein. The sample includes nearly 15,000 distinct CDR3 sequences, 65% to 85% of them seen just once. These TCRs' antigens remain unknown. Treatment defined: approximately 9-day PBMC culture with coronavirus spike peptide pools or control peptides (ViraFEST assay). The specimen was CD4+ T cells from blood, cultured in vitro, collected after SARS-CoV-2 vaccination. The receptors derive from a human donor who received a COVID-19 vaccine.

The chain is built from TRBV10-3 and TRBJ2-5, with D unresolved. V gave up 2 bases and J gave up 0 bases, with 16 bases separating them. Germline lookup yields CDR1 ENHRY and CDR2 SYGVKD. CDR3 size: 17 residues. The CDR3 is CAISEGFAGAYQETQYF. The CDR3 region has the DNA TGTGCCATCAGTGAGGGGTTCGCCGGTGCCTACCAAGAGACCCAGTACTTC.

CDR3 loop: CATILRPACLNGYTF. The CDR3 bases are TGTGCCACCATTCTTCGGCCAGCTTGCCTAAATGGCTACACCTTC. The rearrangement joins TRBV24-1 to TRBJ1-2; D call uncertain. Germline loops: CDR1 KGHDR, CDR2 SFDVKD. The V and J ends lost 8 bases and 6 bases respectively, with 21 bases between them. This CDR3 spans 15 amino acids.

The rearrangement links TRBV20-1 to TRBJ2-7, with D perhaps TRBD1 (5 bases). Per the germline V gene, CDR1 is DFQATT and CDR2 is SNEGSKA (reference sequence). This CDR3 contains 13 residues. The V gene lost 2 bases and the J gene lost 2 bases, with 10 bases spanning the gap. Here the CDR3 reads CSARRTPTYEQYF. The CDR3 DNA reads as TGCAGTGCTAGACGGACACCCACCTACGAGCAGTACTTC.

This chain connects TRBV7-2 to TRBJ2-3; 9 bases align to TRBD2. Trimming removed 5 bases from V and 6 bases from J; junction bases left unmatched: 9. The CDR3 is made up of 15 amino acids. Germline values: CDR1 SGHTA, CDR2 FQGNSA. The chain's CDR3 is CASSRPPSGADTQYF. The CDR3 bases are TGTGCCAGCAGCCGACCGCCTAGCGGGGCGGATACGCAGTATTTT.

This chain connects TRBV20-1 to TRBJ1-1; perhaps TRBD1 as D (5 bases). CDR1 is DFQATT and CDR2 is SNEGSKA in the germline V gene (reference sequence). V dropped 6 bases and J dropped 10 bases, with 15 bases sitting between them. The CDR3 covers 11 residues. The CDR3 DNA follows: TGCAGTGCCCCGGACACACACACAGCTTTCTTT. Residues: CSAPDTHTAFF.

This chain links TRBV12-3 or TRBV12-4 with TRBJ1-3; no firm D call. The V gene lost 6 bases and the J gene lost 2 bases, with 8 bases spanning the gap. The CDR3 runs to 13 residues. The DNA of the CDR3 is TGTGCCAGCAGGCGTGCACCTGGAAACACCATATATTTT. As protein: CASRRAPGNTIYF.

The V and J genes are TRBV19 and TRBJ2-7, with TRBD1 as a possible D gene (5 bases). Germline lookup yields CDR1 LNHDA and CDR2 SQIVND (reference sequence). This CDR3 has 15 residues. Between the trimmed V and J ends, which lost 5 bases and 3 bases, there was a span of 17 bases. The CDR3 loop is CASSPRQGEGYEQYF. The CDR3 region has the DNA TGTGCCAGTAGTCCACGACAAGGGGAAGGCTACGAGCAGTACTTC.

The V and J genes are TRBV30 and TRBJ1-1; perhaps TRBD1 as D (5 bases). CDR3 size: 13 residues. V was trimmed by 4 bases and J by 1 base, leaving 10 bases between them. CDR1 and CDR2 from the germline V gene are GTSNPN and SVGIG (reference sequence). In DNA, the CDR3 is TGTGCCTGGATGGCAGGGAGGAACACTGAAGCTTTCTTT. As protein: CAWMAGRNTEAFF.

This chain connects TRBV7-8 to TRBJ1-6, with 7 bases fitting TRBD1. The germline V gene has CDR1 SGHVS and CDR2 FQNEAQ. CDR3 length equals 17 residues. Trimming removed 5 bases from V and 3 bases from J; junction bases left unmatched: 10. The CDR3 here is CASSRFFGTDYNSPLHF. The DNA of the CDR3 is TGTGCCAGCAGCCGATTTTTCGGGACAGACTATAATTCACCCCTCCACTTT.

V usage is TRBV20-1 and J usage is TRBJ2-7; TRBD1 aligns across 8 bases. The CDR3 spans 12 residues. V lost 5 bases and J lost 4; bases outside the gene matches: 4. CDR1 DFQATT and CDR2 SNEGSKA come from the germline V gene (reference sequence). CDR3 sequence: CSASRDRYEQYF. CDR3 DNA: TGCAGTGCTTCCCGGGACAGGTACGAGCAGTACTTC.

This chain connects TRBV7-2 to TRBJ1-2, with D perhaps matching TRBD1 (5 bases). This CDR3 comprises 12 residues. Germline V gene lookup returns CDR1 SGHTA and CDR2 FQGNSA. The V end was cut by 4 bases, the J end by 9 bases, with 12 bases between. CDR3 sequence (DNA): TGTGCCAGCAGCTCGCTCCCGGGGCGCTACACCTTC. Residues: CASSSLPGRYTF.

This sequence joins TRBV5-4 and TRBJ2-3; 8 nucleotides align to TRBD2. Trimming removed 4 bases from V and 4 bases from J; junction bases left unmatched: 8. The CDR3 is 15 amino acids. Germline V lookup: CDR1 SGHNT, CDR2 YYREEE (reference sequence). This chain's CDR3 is CASSAQGLAADTQYF. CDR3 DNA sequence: TGTGCCAGCAGCGCCCAAGGACTAGCAGCAGATACGCAGTATTTT.

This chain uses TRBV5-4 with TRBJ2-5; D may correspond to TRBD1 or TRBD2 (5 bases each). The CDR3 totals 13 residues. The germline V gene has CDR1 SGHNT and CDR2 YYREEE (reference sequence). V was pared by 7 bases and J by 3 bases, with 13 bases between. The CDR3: CASGRDLEETQYF. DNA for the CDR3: TGTGCCAGCGGACGGGACCTAGAAGAGACCCAGTACTTC.

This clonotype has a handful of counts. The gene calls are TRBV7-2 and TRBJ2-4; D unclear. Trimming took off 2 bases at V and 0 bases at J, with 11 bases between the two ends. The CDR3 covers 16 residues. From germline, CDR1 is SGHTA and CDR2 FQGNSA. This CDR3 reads CASSLQAALAKNIQYF. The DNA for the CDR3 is TGTGCCAGCAGCTTACAGGCGGCTCTAGCCAAAAACATTCAGTACTTC. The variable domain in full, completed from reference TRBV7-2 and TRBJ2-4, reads GAGVSQSPSNKVTEKGKDVELRCDPISGHTALYWYRQSLGQGLEFLIYFQGNSAPDKSGLPSDRFSAERTGGSVSTLTIQRTQQEDSAVYLCASSLQAALAKNIQYFGAGTRLSVL.

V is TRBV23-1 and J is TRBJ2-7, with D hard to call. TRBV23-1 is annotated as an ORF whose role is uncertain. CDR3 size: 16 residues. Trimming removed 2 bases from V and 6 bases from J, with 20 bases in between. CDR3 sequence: CASSQGIRPNSFEQYF. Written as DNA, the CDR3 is TGCGCCAGCAGTCAAGGCATCAGGCCCAACTCTTTCGAGCAGTACTTC.

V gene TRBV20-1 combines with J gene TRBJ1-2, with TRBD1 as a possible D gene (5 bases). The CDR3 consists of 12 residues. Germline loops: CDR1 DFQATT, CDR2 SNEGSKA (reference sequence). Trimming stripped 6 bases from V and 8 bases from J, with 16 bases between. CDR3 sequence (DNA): TGCAGTGCATCCCCTGGGGCTGCGGGCTACACCTTC. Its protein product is CSASPGAAGYTF.

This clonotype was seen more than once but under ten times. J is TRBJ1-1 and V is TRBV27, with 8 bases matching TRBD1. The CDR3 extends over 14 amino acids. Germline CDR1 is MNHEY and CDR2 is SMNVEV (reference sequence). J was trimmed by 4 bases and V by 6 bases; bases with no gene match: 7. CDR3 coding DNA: TGTGCCAGCAGGGGGGACAGGAGGGGCACTGAAGCTTTCTTT. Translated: CASRGDRRGTEAFF.

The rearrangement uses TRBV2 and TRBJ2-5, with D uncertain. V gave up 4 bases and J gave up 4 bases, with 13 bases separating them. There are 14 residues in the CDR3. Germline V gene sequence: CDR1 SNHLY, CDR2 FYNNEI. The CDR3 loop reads CASSVLRSGETQYF. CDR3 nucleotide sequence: TGTGCCAGCAGTGTCTTGAGGTCCGGAGAGACCCAGTACTTC.

The CDR3 nucleotides are TGCGCCAGCAGCTTGCACACAGGGGGCGCGGCGGACTATGGCTACACCTTC. It specifies CASSLHTGGAADYGYTF. The V and J genes are TRBV5-1 and TRBJ1-2, with TRBD1 matching over 9 bases. This CDR3 has 17 residues. Germline lookup yields CDR1 SGHRS and CDR2 YFSETQ. With V trimmed by 1 base and J by 3 bases, 10 bases remained unmatched.

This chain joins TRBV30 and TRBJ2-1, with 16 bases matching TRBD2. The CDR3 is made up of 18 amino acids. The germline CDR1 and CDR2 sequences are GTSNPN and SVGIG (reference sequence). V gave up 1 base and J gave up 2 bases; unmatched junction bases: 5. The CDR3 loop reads CAWSAGLAGGPAYNEQFF. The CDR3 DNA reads TGTGCCTGGAGTGCGGGACTAGCGGGGGGGCCGGCCTACAATGAGCAGTTCTTC. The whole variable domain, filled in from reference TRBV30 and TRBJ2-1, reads SQTIHQWPATLVQPVGSPLSLECTVEGTSNPNLYWYRQAAGRGLQLLFYSVGIGQISSEVPQNLSASRPQDRQFILSSKKLLLSDSGFYLCAWSAGLAGGPAYNEQFFGPGTRLTVL.

CDR3 sequence (DNA): TGCAGTGCAGAGGGACCGTGGAACACTGAAGCTTTCTTT. Residues: CSAEGPWNTEAFF. This chain connects TRBV20-1 to TRBJ1-1, with a weak D call TRBD1 (5 bases). Germline loops: CDR1 DFQATT, CDR2 SNEGSKA (reference sequence). The CDR3 runs 13 residues. Trimming took off 6 bases at V and 1 base at J, with 12 bases between the two ends.

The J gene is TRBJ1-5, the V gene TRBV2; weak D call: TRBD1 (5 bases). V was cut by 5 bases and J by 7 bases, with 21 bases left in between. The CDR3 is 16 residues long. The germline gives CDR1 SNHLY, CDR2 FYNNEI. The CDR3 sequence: CASSLSGTWRGQPQHF. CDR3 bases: TGTGCCAGCAGTTTATCCGGGACCTGGAGAGGGCAGCCCCAGCATTTT.

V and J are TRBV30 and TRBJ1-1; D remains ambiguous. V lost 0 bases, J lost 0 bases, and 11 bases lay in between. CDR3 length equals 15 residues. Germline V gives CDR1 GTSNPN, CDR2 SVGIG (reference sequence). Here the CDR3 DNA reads TGTGCCTGGAGTGTATTGGGGAGGGTGAACACTGAAGCTTTCTTT. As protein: CAWSVLGRVNTEAFF. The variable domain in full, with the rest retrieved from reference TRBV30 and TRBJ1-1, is SQTIHQWPATLVQPVGSPLSLECTVEGTSNPNLYWYRQAAGRGLQLLFYSVGIGQISSEVPQNLSASRPQDRQFILSSKKLLLSDSGFYLCAWSVLGRVNTEAFFGQGTRLTVV.

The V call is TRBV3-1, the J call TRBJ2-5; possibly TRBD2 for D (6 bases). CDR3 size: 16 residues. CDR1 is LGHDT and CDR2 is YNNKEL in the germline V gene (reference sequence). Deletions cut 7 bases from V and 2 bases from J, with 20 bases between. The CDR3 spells CASKVGSGLSQETQYF. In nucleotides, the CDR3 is TGTGCCAGCAAGGTTGGGTCGGGACTTTCTCAAGAGACCCAGTACTTC.

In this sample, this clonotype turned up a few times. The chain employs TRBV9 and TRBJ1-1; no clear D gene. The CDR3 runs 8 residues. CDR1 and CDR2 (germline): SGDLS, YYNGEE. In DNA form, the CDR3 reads TGTATGAACACTGAAGCTTTCTTT. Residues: CMNTEAFF.

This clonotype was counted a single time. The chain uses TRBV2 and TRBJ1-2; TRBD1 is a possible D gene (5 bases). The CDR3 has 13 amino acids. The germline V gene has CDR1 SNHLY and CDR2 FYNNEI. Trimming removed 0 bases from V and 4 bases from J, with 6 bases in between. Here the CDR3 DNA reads TGTGCCAGCAGTGAAGCAGGGACCTATGGCTACACCTTC. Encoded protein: CASSEAGTYGYTF.

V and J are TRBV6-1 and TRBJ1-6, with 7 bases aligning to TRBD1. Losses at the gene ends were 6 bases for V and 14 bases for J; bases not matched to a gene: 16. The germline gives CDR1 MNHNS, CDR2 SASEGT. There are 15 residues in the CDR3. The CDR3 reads CASRLGQAVIEALHF. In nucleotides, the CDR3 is TGTGCCAGCAGACTTGGACAGGCAGTAATCGAGGCCCTCCACTTT.

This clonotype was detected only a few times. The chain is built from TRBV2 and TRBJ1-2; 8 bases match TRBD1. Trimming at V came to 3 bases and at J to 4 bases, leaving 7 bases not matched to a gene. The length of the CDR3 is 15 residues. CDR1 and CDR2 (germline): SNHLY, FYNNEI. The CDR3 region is CASSEARTGPYGYTF. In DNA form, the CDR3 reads TGTGCCAGCAGTGAGGCCAGGACAGGGCCCTATGGCTACACCTTC.

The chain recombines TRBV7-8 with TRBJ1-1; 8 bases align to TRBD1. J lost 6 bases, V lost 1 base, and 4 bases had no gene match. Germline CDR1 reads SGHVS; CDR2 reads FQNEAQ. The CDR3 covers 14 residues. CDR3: CASSLGQGRSEAFF. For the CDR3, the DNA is TGTGCCAGCAGCTTAGGACAGGGGCGGTCTGAAGCTTTCTTT.

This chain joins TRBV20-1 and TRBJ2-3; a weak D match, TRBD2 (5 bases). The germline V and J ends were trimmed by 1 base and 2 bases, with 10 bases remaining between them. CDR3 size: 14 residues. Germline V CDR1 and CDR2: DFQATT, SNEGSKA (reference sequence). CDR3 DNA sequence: TGCAGTGCTAGAGCGGCAGACTACACAGATACGCAGTATTTT. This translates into CSARAADYTDTQYF.